This T cell receptor beta chain was recovered during a study of blood T cell repertoires in COVID-19. Study-wide context: The origin of the acute and convalescent COVID-19 samples was the United States, Italy and Spain. T cells, B-cell-depleted T cells, or PBMCs provided the cDNA or gDNA that served as material.

How the authors handled the data: For nucleated cells, counts were estimated from reference gene primer amplification. The method was immunoSEQ multiplex PCR; TCRdb's version includes in-frame clones alone and lacks a portion of them. Clone size and the V and J calls come from that table; the DNA yielded D and trimming. In the table there are around 280,000 clones, around nine tenths of which are singletons. Trimming pared 3 bases from V and 7 bases from J, leaving 10 bases between. Germline V gene lookup returns CDR1 LNHDA and CDR2 SQIVND (reference sequence). The CDR3 spans 14 residues. The sequenced sample consisted of peripheral blood. This sequence originates from a man between 65 and 85 years old with acute or convalescent COVID-19. This chain uses TRBV19 with TRBJ1-6; D ambiguous. The CDR3, as DNA: TGTGCCAGTAGTATCGGCGGCGCGAATTCACCCCTCCACTTT. Its protein is CASSIGGANSPLHF.